The next 19 T cell receptor beta chains were all read from a single sample in a study of T cells in Graves' hyperthyroidism and ophthalmopathy. RNA transcripts served as the template for amplifying TCR beta CDR3 regions. Primed by the HTBI set, a first-round RT-PCR was run on the TCR CDR3. Each CDR3 protein gets one entry after TCRdb re-called the multiplex PCR reads with MiXCR. The sample has roughly 570,000 distinct CDR3 sequences, less than 20% seen once; the top ten hold approximately 7.4%. The sample taken for sequencing was blood. These receptors were obtained from a woman younger than 45 with Graves' hyperthyroidism.

This clonotype was counted many times. The CDR3 reads CASSDFGTHTGELFF. The DNA of the CDR3 is TGTGCCAGCAGTGACTTTGGGACCCACACCGGGGAGCTGTTTTTT. This chain links TRBV2 with TRBJ2-2; perhaps D is TRBD1 or TRBD2 (5 bases each). The CDR3 spans 15 residues. V was clipped by 3 bases and J by 3 bases, with 11 bases between them. From germline, CDR1 is SNHLY and CDR2 FYNNEI.

There are many counts of this clonotype. The V gene is TRBV6-2 or TRBV6-3, the J gene TRBJ2-1; 8 bases map to TRBD1. Germline lookup yields CDR1 MNHEY and CDR2 SVGEGT. The junction had 10 bases not matched to a gene; V was cut back by 5 bases and J by 7 bases. The CDR3 runs 15 residues. CDR3 in DNA: TGTGCCAGCAGTCAAACAGGGGGAAGTTTGAATGAGCAGTTCTTC. This codes for CASSQTGGSLNEQFF.

This clonotype occurred many times. This rearrangement joins TRBV18 to TRBJ1-5; D is unclear. Between the trimmed V and J ends, which lost 1 base and 5 bases, there was a span of 6 bases. Per germline, CDR1 KGHSH and CDR2 LQKENI. The CDR3 is 13 residues long. The CDR3 loop is CASSPRGDQPQHF. CDR3 nucleotide sequence: TGTGCCAGCTCACCACGCGGGGATCAGCCCCAGCATTTT.

The chain is built from TRBV20-1 and TRBJ2-7; D gene uncertain. Germline assignment: CDR1 DFQATT and CDR2 SNEGSKA (reference sequence). This CDR3 has 10 residues. Trimming cost V 4 bases and J 5 bases, with 6 bases left between them. CDR3 residues: CSATVNEQYF. For the CDR3, the DNA is TGCAGTGCTACTGTGAACGAGCAGTACTTC.

This clonotype was found a few times. The rearrangement uses TRBV5-4 and TRBJ1-2; D remains ambiguous. Looked up from germline, CDR1 is SGHNT and CDR2 is YYREEE (reference sequence). CDR3 length: 15 residues. Trimming took 1 base from V and 2 from J, leaving 12 bases between them. The CDR3 region has the DNA TGTGCCAGCAGCTTGTACAGCCGAGAGAACTATGGCTACACCTTC. Protein sequence: CASSLYSRENYGYTF.

J is TRBJ2-5 and V is TRBV12-3 or TRBV12-4; 14 bases agree with TRBD2. V dropped 6 bases and J dropped 10; count of bases not matched to a gene: 22. The CDR3 is 19 amino acids. The CDR3 loop is CASSLGSGTSGSSEGDQYF. The CDR3 coding sequence is TGTGCCAGCAGCCTTGGGAGCGGGACTAGCGGGAGCTCAGAGGGTGACCAGTACTTC.

This clonotype was counted at least ten times. The chain is built from TRBV28 and TRBJ2-1; TRBD2 agrees at 10 bases. There are 15 residues in the CDR3. V lost 5 bases, J lost 4 bases, and 5 bases stayed unmatched. CDR1 is MDHEN, CDR2 SYDVKM, per germline. CDR3: CASSVGTSEYNEQFF. As DNA, the CDR3 is TGTGCCAGCAGTGTCGGGACTAGCGAATACAATGAGCAGTTCTTC.

This clonotype was seen ten or more times. The gene calls are TRBV30 and TRBJ1-1, with no clear D. V lost 0 bases, J lost 7 bases, and 9 bases lay in between. CDR3 length: 12 amino acids. CDR1 is GTSNPN and CDR2 is SVGIG in the germline V gene (reference sequence). The CDR3 coding sequence is TGTGCCTGGAGTGTTGCAGCCGATGAAGCTTTCTTT. This sequence encodes CAWSVAADEAFF.

This clonotype was recorded many times. The chain uses TRBV18 and TRBJ2-3; D gene uncertain. The CDR3 is 14 residues long. Trimming took 5 bases from V and 0 from J, leaving 9 bases between them. From germline, CDR1 is KGHSH and CDR2 LQKENI. The CDR3 DNA follows: TGTGCCAGCTCATCCGCTGATAGCACAGATACGCAGTATTTT. Translation: CASSSADSTDTQYF.

As for this clonotype: It may be a read error: a sequence one base away is much more abundant. The chain uses TRBV30 and TRBJ1-1; no clear D gene. The CDR3 covers 14 residues. Trimming took 2 bases from V and 0 from J, leaving 10 bases between them. Germline CDR1 is GTSNPN and CDR2 is SVGIG (reference sequence). CDR3 loop: CAWSLWVMNTEAFF. CDR3 DNA sequence: TGTGCCTGGAGTCTATGGGTCATGAACACTGAAGCTTTCTTT. Looking up the rest from reference TRBV30 and TRBJ1-1 gives the full variable domain: SQTIHQWPATLVQPVGSPLSLECTVEGTSNPNLYWYRQAAGRGLQLLFYSVGIGQISSEVPQNLSASRPQDRQFILSSKKLLLSDSGFYLCAWSLWVMNTEAFFGQGTRLTVV.

There are many counts of this clonotype. V and J are TRBV28 and TRBJ2-7; D is perhaps TRBD2 (5 bases). The CDR3 extends over 13 amino acids. The germline V gene encodes CDR1 MDHEN and CDR2 SYDVKM. V was pared by 8 bases and J by 2 bases, with 13 bases between. CDR3 sequence reads: CASCTGIPYEQYF. The CDR3 nucleotides are TGTGCCAGCTGCACCGGGATCCCCTACGAGCAGTACTTC.

This clonotype was recorded at least ten times. The V and J genes are TRBV7-9 and TRBJ2-1; D uncertain. V lost 1 base and J 8 bases, leaving 9 bases between the germline ends. Germline V CDR1 and CDR2: SEHNR, FQNEAQ (reference sequence). The CDR3 totals 13 residues. The CDR3 loop is CASSLVLWDEQFF. The CDR3 DNA reads as TGTGCCAGCAGCTTAGTATTGTGGGATGAGCAGTTCTTC.

This clonotype was observed a handful of times. The rearrangement uses TRBV9 and TRBJ2-7; tentatively, D is TRBD1 (6 bases). Germline V gene sequence: CDR1 SGDLS, CDR2 YYNGEE. Deletions cut 3 bases from V and 3 bases from J, with 16 bases between. The CDR3 is 15 residues long. This CDR3 is CASSGGTRGDYEQYF. The CDR3 DNA sequence: TGTGCCAGCAGCGGGGGGACAAGGGGCGACTACGAGCAGTACTTC.

This clonotype was detected many times. The chain carries TRBV5-1 and TRBJ2-3, with 13 bases matching TRBD2. CDR3 length: 15 amino acids. Germline V gives CDR1 SGHRS, CDR2 YFSETQ. V lost 5 bases and J lost 9; bases outside the gene matches: 9. In DNA form, the CDR3 reads TGCGCCAGCAGGGGTTGGACTAGCGGGAGAAGCACGCAGTATTTT. It yields the protein CASRGWTSGRSTQYF.

This clonotype came up many times. The J gene is TRBJ2-7, the V gene TRBV6-2 or TRBV6-3; 8 positions match TRBD1. The V gene end was trimmed by 2 bases and the J gene end by 7 bases; junction bases not matched to a gene: 10. The CDR3 extends over 15 amino acids. Germline CDR1 is MNHEY and CDR2 is SVGEGT. CDR3 nucleotide sequence: TGTGCCAGCAGTTACCCGGGACAGGTCCCCTCGGAGCAGTACTTC. This gives the protein CASSYPGQVPSEQYF.

This clonotype was counted at least ten times. The chain carries TRBV20-1 and TRBJ2-1; D tentatively fits TRBD1 or TRBD2 (5 bases each). Germline V gives CDR1 DFQATT, CDR2 SNEGSKA (reference sequence). There are 15 residues in the CDR3. Trimming cost V 7 bases and J 7 bases, with 23 bases left between them. The CDR3 DNA reads TGCAGTGTCGAGAGAGGGTCTGGCAGGGCGAATGAGCAGTTCTTC. It encodes CSVERGSGRANEQFF.

This clonotype was recorded many times. The chain couples TRBV6-1 to TRBJ1-4, with unresolved D. The germline V and J ends were trimmed by 8 bases and 3 bases, with 10 bases remaining between them. The CDR3 totals 13 residues. Germline values: CDR1 MNHNS, CDR2 SASEGT. The CDR3 bases are TGTGCCAGCCGGGGTAGGGCTAATGAAAAACTGTTTTTT. This gives the protein CASRGRANEKLFF.

This clonotype was detected a few times. The chain carries TRBV12-3 or TRBV12-4 and TRBJ2-6; D remains ambiguous. The CDR3 is 16 residues long. Between the trimmed V and J ends, which lost 1 base and 4 bases, there was a span of 11 bases. The CDR3 spells CASSLDIGSGANVLTF. DNA for the CDR3: TGTGCCAGCAGTTTAGATATAGGGTCCGGGGCCAACGTCCTGACTTTC.

This clonotype has at least ten counts. This sequence joins TRBV5-1 and TRBJ1-2; the D gene is possibly TRBD1 (5 bases). The CDR3 is 15 residues long. CDR1 and CDR2 (germline): SGHRS, YFSETQ. The V and J ends lost 5 bases and 9 bases respectively, with 23 bases between them. CDR3: CASRPANTGHRSYTF. The CDR3 DNA reads TGCGCCAGCAGGCCGGCTAACACAGGACACCGGAGCTACACCTTC.